A single sample gave rise to the 29 T cell receptor beta chains below, sequenced in a study of persistence of HIV-infected CD4 T cells. The immunoSEQ assay was version 4, run in survey mode. Only in-frame clones appear in the TCRdb table, and some are missing; sequencing was by immunoSEQ multiplex PCR. Of around 48,000 clones in the sample, around 75% are singletons; the top ten hold 3%. Lysates of CMV-infected fibroblasts at approximately 10 ug/mL stimulated these cells. CD40L/CD69 double-negative CD45RO-high memory CD4+ T cells were collected. No antigen has been identified for these receptors. The sample was CD4+ T cells sorted from PBMCs after roughly 20-hour stimulation, taken from a patient who received antiretroviral therapy. The receptor set was obtained from an adult man with HIV who was CMV-seropositive.

This clone has only one observation. The chain joins TRBV2 to TRBJ1-1, with 9 bases identical to TRBD1. Trimming at V came to 6 bases and at J to 5 bases, leaving 7 bases not matched to a gene. The CDR3 is 14 amino acids. CDR1 SNHLY and CDR2 FYNNEI come from the germline V gene. CDR3 protein: CASSPGTGRTEAFF. The CDR3 DNA reads as TGTGCCAGCAGCCCAGGGACAGGGAGGACTGAAGCTTTCTTT.

The chain joins TRBV5-6 to TRBJ1-1, with 9 bases fitting TRBD1. CDR3 length: 15 residues. J gave up 0 bases and V 2 bases, and 2 bases lay outside the gene matches. In germline, CDR1 is SGHDT, CDR2 YYEEEE. The CDR3 region is CASSFGTGMNTEAFF. CDR3 nucleotide sequence: TGTGCCAGCAGCTTCGGGACAGGGATGAACACTGAAGCTTTCTTT.

The chain joins TRBV12-3 or TRBV12-4 to TRBJ2-5, with 8 bases lining up with TRBD1. The CDR3 is made up of 13 amino acids. V shed 2 bases, J shed 4 bases, and the junction held 0 bases outside the gene matches. CDR3 region: CASSLQGAETQYF. DNA of the CDR3: TGTGCCAGCAGTTTACAGGGGGCAGAGACCCAGTACTTC.

In this sample, this clone turned up a few times. The chain joins TRBV7-9 to TRBJ2-7; TRBD1 matches at 8 bases. Germline V gene data show CDR1 as SEHNR and CDR2 as FQNEAQ (reference sequence). The CDR3 is 14 residues long. Losses at the gene ends were 2 bases for V and 4 bases for J; bases not matched to a gene: 4. CDR3 DNA: TGTGCCAGCAGCTTACAGGGGGCGCGATACGAGCAGTACTTC. Protein: CASSLQGARYEQYF.

The J gene is TRBJ1-3, the V gene TRBV6-1, with a weak D call TRBD1 (5 bases). The CDR3 length is 17 residues. V was clipped by 2 bases and J by 1 base, with 15 bases between them. Germline lookup yields CDR1 MNHNS and CDR2 SASEGT. DNA of the CDR3: TGTGCCAGCAGTGAAAGGTTTCTCGGGGGGTCTGGAAACACCATATATTTT. Encoded protein: CASSERFLGGSGNTIYF.

The V call is TRBV10-1, the J call TRBJ2-1, with 9 positions matching TRBD2. The junction had 5 bases not matched to a gene; V was cut back by 5 bases and J by 0 bases. From germline, CDR1 is WNHNN and CDR2 SYGVQD (reference sequence). This CDR3 region has 16 residues. The CDR3 nucleotides are TGCGCCAGCAGTTCTAGCGGGAAGAGCTCCTACAATGAGCAGTTCTTC. Amino acid sequence: CASSSSGKSSYNEQFF.

The chain combines TRBV24-1 with TRBJ1-2, with D possibly TRBD1 on 5 matching bases. The CDR3 is made up of 12 amino acids. Trimming left V 3 bases short and J 8 bases short, with 9 bases between. Germline CDR1 and CDR2: KGHDR and SFDVKD. CDR3 region: CATSDGGSGYTF. The CDR3 bases are TGTGCCACCAGTGATGGGGGGTCAGGCTACACCTTC.

V usage is TRBV5-1 and J usage is TRBJ2-7; D ambiguous. CDR1 is SGHRS, CDR2 YFSETQ, per germline. This CDR3 has 13 residues. Trimming pared 3 bases from V and 2 bases from J, leaving 9 bases between. CDR3 in amino acids: CASSSDPTYEQYF. The CDR3 DNA follows: TGCGCCAGCAGCTCCGACCCTACCTACGAGCAGTACTTC.

This clone was seen a single time. The chain combines TRBV20-1 with TRBJ2-5; 7 bases are shared with TRBD2. The germline V gene encodes CDR1 DFQATT and CDR2 SNEGSKA (reference sequence). V was clipped by 8 bases and J by 5 bases; unmatched bases: 5. CDR3 length equals 11 residues. CDR3 in amino acids: CSSGTFETQYF. Here the CDR3 DNA reads TGCAGTAGCGGGACTTTCGAGACCCAGTACTTC.

This chain joins TRBV20-1 and TRBJ1-5, with a possible D match to TRBD1 (5 bases). CDR1 DFQATT and CDR2 SNEGSKA come from the germline V gene (reference sequence). Trimming took off 3 bases at V and 3 bases at J, with 12 bases between the two ends. This CDR3 region has 14 residues. For the CDR3, the DNA is TGCAGTGCTAGTGGGGCAGGGTACAATCAGCCCCAGCATTTT. It encodes CSASGAGYNQPQHF.

This sequence joins TRBV30 and TRBJ2-1; D is uncertain. V was pared by 1 base and J by 6 bases, with 7 bases between. Germline CDR1 GTSNPN, CDR2 SVGIG (reference sequence). CDR3 length equals 12 residues. The DNA for the CDR3 is TGTGCCTGGAGTGCCCAGTTCAATGAGCAGTTCTTC. As protein: CAWSAQFNEQFF.

The chain joins TRBV7-2 to TRBJ2-3; D not resolved. CDR3 length: 14 residues. Germline V gene lookup returns CDR1 SGHTA and CDR2 FQGNSA. V lost 5 bases to trimming and J lost 6 bases, with 15 bases between them. The CDR3: CASSPGWLEDTQYF. The CDR3 coding sequence is TGTGCCAGCAGCCCTGGGTGGTTAGAGGATACGCAGTATTTT.

The chain recombines TRBV5-4 with TRBJ1-1, with D perhaps TRBD1 (6 bases). V was cut by 4 bases and J by 13 bases, with 17 bases left in between. Germline CDR1 is SGHNT and CDR2 is YYREEE (reference sequence). This CDR3 spans 12 amino acids. The CDR3 coding sequence is TGTGCCAGCAGCCCGGGAACGGACAGCGGTTTCTTT. It codes for CASSPGTDSGFF.

This chain connects TRBV7-6 to TRBJ2-3; possible D gene TRBD2, 6 bases. Per germline, CDR1 SGHVS and CDR2 FNYEAQ. The CDR3 length is 15 residues. Trimming removed 5 bases from V and 0 bases from J, with 12 bases in between. The CDR3 DNA reads as TGTGCCAGCAGCGCCGTAGCGGAAAGCACAGATACGCAGTATTTT. It translates to CASSAVAESTDTQYF.

The V gene is TRBV3-1 (or the pseudogene TRBV3-2), the J gene TRBJ1-2, with TRBD1 as a possible D gene (5 bases). V was cut by 4 bases and J by 7 bases, with 19 bases left in between. CDR1 is LGHDT and CDR2 is YNNKEL in the germline V gene (reference sequence). The CDR3 runs 15 residues. The CDR3 bases are TGTGCCAGCAGCCTAGAGCTTGTCGGGGCCGGTGGCTACACCTTC. Protein sequence: CASSLELVGAGGYTF.

The CDR3 DNA reads TGCGCCAGCAGTGATACAGGGAATGCTCAGCCCCAGCATTTT. It specifies CASSDTGNAQPQHF. The V gene is TRBV10-2, the J gene TRBJ1-5, with D perhaps TRBD1 (6 bases). V was cut by 3 bases and J by 6 bases, with 12 bases left in between. The CDR3 extends over 14 amino acids. Germline loops: CDR1 WSHSY, CDR2 SAAADI.

This clone occurred a few times. This rearrangement joins TRBV4-2 to TRBJ2-5, with D unclear. Germline CDR1 reads LGHNA; CDR2 reads YNFKEQ. The CDR3 covers 15 residues. Trimming left V 1 base short and J 0 bases short, with 9 bases between. CDR3 amino acids: CASSQVGAYQETQYF. DNA of the CDR3: TGTGCCAGCAGCCAAGTCGGTGCCTACCAAGAGACCCAGTACTTC.

This clone was observed once. The chain combines TRBV3-1 (or the pseudogene TRBV3-2) with TRBJ2-6; D uncertain. V was clipped by 6 bases and J by 0 bases, with 24 bases between them. CDR1 LGHDT and CDR2 YNNKEL come from the germline V gene (reference sequence). There are 20 residues in the CDR3. CDR3: CASSPRSGILLSSGANVLTF. CDR3 coding DNA: TGTGCCAGCAGTCCAAGATCTGGGATTTTATTGAGCTCTGGGGCCAACGTCCTGACTTTC.

This clone was observed a few times. This chain connects TRBV3-1 (or the pseudogene TRBV3-2) to TRBJ1-5; D gene uncertain. CDR1 LGHDT and CDR2 YNNKEL come from the germline V gene (reference sequence). The CDR3 covers 16 residues. Trimming took 3 bases from V and 5 from J, leaving 17 bases between them. This CDR3 reads CASSQGGLGAHQPQHF. For the CDR3, the DNA is TGTGCCAGCAGCCAGGGCGGGTTGGGTGCCCATCAGCCCCAGCATTTT.

The chain joins TRBV7-9 to TRBJ1-1; D is undetermined. Germline CDR1 SEHNR, CDR2 FQNEAQ (reference sequence). Trimming pared 4 bases from V and 7 bases from J, leaving 10 bases between. The CDR3 extends over 12 amino acids. CDR3 nucleotides: TGTGCCAGCAGCTCTTCCTTGGGTGAAGCTTTCTTT. Protein product: CASSSSLGEAFF.

V usage is TRBV14 and J usage is TRBJ2-2, with D possibly TRBD2 on 5 matching bases. V lost 3 bases, J lost 10 bases, and 15 bases lay in between. In germline, CDR1 is SGHDN, CDR2 FVKESK. This CDR3 spans 14 amino acids. Written as DNA, the CDR3 is TGTGCCAGCAGCCACGGGGTCCGGGGAGAGGAGCTGTTTTTT. It specifies CASSHGVRGEELFF.

The rearrangement links TRBV11-1 to TRBJ1-1, with D perhaps matching TRBD1 (5 bases). Trimming shortened V by 5 bases and J by 11 bases, and 21 bases separated the two germline ends. Germline loops: CDR1 SGHAT, CDR2 FQDESV (reference sequence). The CDR3 spans 14 residues. The CDR3 here is CASSPLVGGGRAFF. The CDR3 bases are TGTGCCAGCAGCCCCCTTGTGGGGGGGGGTCGGGCTTTCTTT.

The chain recombines TRBV2 with TRBJ1-5; 9 bases agree with TRBD1. Trimming removed 4 bases from V and 4 bases from J; junction bases left unmatched: 5. This CDR3 is 15 amino acids long. In germline, CDR1 is SNHLY, CDR2 FYNNEI. CDR3 in amino acids: CASSGGTGPNQPQHF. The CDR3 region has the DNA TGTGCCAGCAGTGGGGGGACAGGGCCTAATCAGCCCCAGCATTTT.

This chain connects TRBV5-5 to TRBJ2-3; D not certain. Germline V gene data show CDR1 as SGHKS and CDR2 as YYEKEE (reference sequence). V was clipped by 0 bases and J by 0 bases, with 5 bases between them. The CDR3 spans 14 residues. CDR3 residues: CASSLESSTDTQYF. In DNA, the CDR3 is TGTGCCAGCAGCTTGGAGAGTAGCACAGATACGCAGTATTTT.

Only one count was recorded for this clone. At one end, the junction sequence differs from germline, possibly due to a read error. The V and J genes are TRBV27 and TRBJ2-2; 10 nucleotides match TRBD1. The germline gives CDR1 MNHEY, CDR2 SMNVEV (reference sequence). This CDR3 spans 17 amino acids. In DNA form, the CDR3 reads TGTGCCACCAGTTGGGCGCCACGACAGGGGGCAACCGGGGAGCTGTTTTTT. This sequence encodes CATSWAPRQGATGELFF.

The V call is TRBV6-5, the J call TRBJ1-2; TRBD1 aligns across 8 bases. The CDR3 runs 15 residues. V lost 4 bases, J lost 0 bases, and 4 bases stayed unmatched. Germline V lookup: CDR1 MNHEY, CDR2 SVGAGI. The CDR3 DNA follows: TGTGCCAGCAGTTCCCGACAGGGGTCTAACTATGGCTACACCTTC. It translates to CASSSRQGSNYGYTF.

The V gene is TRBV6-5, the J gene TRBJ1-2, with 9 nucleotides matching TRBD1. This CDR3 comprises 12 residues. After removal of 9 bases from V and 6 bases from J, the junction contained 5 bases not matched to a gene. Germline lookup yields CDR1 MNHEY and CDR2 SVGAGI. In DNA, the CDR3 is TGTGCCAGTTGCCGGACAGGGGATGGCTACACCTTC. Protein: CASCRTGDGYTF.

This chain connects TRBV9 to TRBJ1-2; no reliable D call. The V and J ends lost 6 bases and 2 bases respectively, with 14 bases between them. The CDR3 contains 14 residues. Germline CDR1 SGDLS, CDR2 YYNGEE. This chain's CDR3 is CASNLGGNNYGYTF. Here the CDR3 DNA reads TGTGCCAGCAACCTTGGAGGCAACAACTATGGCTACACCTTC. Together with reference TRBV9 and TRBJ1-2, the CDR3 gives the full variable domain: DSGVTQTPKHLITATGQRVTLRCSPRSGDLSVYWYQQSLDQGLQFLIQYYNGEERAKGNILERFSAQQFPDLHSELNLSSLELGDSALYFCASNLGGNNYGYTFGSGTRLTVV.

The V gene is TRBV13, the J gene TRBJ1-6; D is undetermined. The CDR3 has 15 amino acids. Trimming pared 3 bases from V and 8 bases from J, leaving 14 bases between. Germline CDR1 is PRHDT and CDR2 is FYEKMQ (reference sequence). The CDR3 DNA reads as TGTGCCAGCAGCTTTTCGAACGGGAGATATTCACCCCTCCACTTT. This encodes CASSFSNGRYSPLHF.